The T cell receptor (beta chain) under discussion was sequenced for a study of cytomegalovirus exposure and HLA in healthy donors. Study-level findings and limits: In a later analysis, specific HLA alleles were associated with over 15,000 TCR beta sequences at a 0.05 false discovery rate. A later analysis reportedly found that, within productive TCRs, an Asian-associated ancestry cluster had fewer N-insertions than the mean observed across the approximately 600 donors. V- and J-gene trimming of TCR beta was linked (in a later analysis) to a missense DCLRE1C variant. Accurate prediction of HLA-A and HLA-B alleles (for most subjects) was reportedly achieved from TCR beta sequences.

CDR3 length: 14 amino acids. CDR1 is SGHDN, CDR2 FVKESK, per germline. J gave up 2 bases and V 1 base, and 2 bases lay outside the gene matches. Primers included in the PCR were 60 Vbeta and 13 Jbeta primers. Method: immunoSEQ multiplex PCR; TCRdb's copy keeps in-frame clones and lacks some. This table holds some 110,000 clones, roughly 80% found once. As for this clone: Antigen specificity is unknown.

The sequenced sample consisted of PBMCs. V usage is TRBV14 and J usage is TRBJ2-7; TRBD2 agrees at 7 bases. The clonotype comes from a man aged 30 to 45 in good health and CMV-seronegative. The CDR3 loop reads CASSQVAGAYEQYF. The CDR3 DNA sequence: TGTGCCAGCAGCCAAGTAGCGGGTGCCTACGAGCAGTACTTC.